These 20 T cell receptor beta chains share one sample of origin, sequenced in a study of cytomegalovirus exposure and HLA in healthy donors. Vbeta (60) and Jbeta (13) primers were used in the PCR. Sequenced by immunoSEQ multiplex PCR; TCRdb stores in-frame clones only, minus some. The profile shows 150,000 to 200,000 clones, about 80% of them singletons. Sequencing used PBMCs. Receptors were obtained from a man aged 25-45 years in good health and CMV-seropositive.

This chain's CDR3 is CSVKGGIRENTEAFF. Written as DNA, the CDR3 is TGCAGCGTAAAAGGGGGAATCCGGGAAAACACTGAAGCTTTCTTT. This chain connects TRBV29-1 to TRBJ1-1; perhaps TRBD1 as D (6 bases). V was shortened by 6 bases and J by 2 bases, with 19 bases between the two germline ends. The V gene's germline CDR1 is SQVTM and CDR2 ANQGSEA. CDR3 length equals 15 residues.

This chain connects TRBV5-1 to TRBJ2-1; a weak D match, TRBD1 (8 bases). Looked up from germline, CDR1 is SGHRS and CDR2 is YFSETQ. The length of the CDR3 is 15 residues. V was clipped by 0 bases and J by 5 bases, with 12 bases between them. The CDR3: CASSLGQGRDNEQFF. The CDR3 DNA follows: TGCGCCAGCAGCTTGGGACAGGGGAGGGACAATGAGCAGTTCTTC.

The CDR3 is CASERGAEAFF. The DNA of the CDR3 is TGTGCCAGCGAAAGGGGCGCTGAAGCTTTCTTT. The genes are TRBV2 and TRBJ1-1, with a tentative D call TRBD1 (5 bases). Germline V gene lookup returns CDR1 SNHLY and CDR2 FYNNEI. Trimming stripped 8 bases from V and 6 bases from J, with 10 bases between. The CDR3 is made up of 11 amino acids.

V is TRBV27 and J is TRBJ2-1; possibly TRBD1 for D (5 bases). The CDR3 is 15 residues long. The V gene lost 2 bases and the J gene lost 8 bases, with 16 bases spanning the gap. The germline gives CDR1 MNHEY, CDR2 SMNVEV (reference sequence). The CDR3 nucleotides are TGTGCCAGCAGTTTAAAGGCAGGGAATTCGGATGAGCAGTTCTTC. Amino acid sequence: CASSLKAGNSDEQFF.

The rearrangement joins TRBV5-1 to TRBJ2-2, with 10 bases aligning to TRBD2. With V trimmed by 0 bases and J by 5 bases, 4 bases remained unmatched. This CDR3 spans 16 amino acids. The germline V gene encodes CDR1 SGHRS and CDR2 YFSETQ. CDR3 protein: CASSLASGRMTGELFF. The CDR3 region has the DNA TGCGCCAGCAGCTTGGCTAGCGGGAGAATGACCGGGGAGCTGTTTTTT. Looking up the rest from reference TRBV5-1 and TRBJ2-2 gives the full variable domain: KAGVTQTPRYLIKTRGQQVTLSCSPISGHRSVSWYQQTPGQGLQFLFEYFSETQRNKGNFPGRFSGRQFSNSRSEMNVSTLELGDSALYLCASSLASGRMTGELFFGEGSRLTVL.

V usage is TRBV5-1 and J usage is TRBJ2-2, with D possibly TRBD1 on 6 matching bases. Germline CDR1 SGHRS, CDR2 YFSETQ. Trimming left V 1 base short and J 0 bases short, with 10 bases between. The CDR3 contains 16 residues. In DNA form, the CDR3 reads TGCGCCAGCAGCTTGAGGGACACCGCGAACACCGGGGAGCTGTTTTTT. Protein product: CASSLRDTANTGELFF.

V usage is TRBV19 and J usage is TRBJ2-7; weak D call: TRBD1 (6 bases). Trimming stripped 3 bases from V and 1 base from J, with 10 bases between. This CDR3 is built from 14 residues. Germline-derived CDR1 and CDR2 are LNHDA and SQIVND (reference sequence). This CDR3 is CASSIAGDSYEQYF. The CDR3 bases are TGTGCCAGTAGTATCGCAGGGGATTCCTACGAGCAGTACTTC.

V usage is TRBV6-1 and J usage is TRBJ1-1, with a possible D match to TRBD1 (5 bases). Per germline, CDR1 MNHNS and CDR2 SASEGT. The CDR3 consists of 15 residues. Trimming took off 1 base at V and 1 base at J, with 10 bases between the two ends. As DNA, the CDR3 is TGTGCCAGCAGTGAAGGAGGGGAGGGGAACACTGAAGCTTTCTTT. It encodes CASSEGGEGNTEAFF.

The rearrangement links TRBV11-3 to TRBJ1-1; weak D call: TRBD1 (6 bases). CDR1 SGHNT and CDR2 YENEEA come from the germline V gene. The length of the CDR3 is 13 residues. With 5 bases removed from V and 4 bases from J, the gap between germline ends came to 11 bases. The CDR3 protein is CASSKDRSTEAFF. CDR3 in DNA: TGTGCCAGCAGCAAAGACAGGAGCACTGAAGCTTTCTTT.

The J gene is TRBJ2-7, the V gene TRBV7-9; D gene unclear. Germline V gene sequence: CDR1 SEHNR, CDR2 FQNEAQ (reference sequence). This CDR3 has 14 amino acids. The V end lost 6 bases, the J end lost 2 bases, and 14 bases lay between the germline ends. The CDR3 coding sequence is TGTGCCAGCAGTAATCCTGGCCGGGCCTACGAGCAGTACTTC. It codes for CASSNPGRAYEQYF.

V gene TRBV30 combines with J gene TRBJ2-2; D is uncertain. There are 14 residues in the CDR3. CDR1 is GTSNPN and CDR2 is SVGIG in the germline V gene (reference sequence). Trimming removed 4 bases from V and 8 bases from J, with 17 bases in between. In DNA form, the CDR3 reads TGTGCCTGGATTCGGTCGACCGGGTGGGGGGAGCTGTTTTTT. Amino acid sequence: CAWIRSTGWGELFF.

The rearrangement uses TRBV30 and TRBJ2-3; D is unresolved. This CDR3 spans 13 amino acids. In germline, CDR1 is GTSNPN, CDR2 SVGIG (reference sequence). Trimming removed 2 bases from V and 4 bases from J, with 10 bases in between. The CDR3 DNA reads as TGTGCCTGGAGTCAAAGGAGTGCAGATACGCAGTATTTT. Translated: CAWSQRSADTQYF. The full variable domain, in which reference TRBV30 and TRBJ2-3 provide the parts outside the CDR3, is SQTIHQWPATLVQPVGSPLSLECTVEGTSNPNLYWYRQAAGRGLQLLFYSVGIGQISSEVPQNLSASRPQDRQFILSSKKLLLSDSGFYLCAWSQRSADTQYFGPGTRLTVL.

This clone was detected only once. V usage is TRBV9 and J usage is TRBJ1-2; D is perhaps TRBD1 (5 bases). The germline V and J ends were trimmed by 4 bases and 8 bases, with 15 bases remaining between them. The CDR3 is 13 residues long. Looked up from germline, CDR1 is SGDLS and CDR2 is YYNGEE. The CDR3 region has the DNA TGTGCCAGCAGCTTAGGCGACAGTATGGGCTACACCTTC. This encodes CASSLGDSMGYTF.

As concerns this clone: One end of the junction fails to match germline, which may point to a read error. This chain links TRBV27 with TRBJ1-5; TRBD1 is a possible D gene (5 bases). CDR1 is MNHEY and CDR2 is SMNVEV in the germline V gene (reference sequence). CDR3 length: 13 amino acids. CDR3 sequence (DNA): TGTGCCAGCAGTGTGACAGACAATCAGCCCCGGCATTTT. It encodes CASSVTDNQPRHF.

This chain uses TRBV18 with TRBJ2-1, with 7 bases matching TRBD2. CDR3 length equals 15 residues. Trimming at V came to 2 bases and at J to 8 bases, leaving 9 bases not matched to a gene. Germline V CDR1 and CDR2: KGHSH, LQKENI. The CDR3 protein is CASSPASGINDEQFF. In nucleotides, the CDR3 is TGTGCCAGCTCACCAGCGAGCGGGATAAACGATGAGCAGTTCTTC.

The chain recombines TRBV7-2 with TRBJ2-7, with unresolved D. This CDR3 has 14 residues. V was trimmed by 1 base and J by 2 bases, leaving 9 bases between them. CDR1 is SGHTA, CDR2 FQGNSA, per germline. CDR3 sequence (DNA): TGTGCCAGCAGCTTAGACTACTTAGCCTACGAGCAGTACTTC. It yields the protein CASSLDYLAYEQYF.

CDR3 loop: CASSFRLAGELGVVYEQYF. Written as DNA, the CDR3 is TGTGCCAGTAGTTTTCGACTAGCGGGAGAATTGGGAGTTGTCTACGAGCAGTACTTC. This rearrangement joins TRBV19 to TRBJ2-7; 12 nucleotides agree with TRBD2. The junction had 17 bases not matched to a gene; V was cut back by 5 bases and J by 3 bases. Looked up from germline, CDR1 is LNHDA and CDR2 is SQIVND (reference sequence). The CDR3 runs to 19 residues.

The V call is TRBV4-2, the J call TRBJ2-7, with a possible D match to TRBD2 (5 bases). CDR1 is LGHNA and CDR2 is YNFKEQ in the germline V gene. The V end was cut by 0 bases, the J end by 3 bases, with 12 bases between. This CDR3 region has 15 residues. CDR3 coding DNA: TGTGCCAGCAGCCAAGAGGTAGAGACTATCTACGAGCAGTACTTC. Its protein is CASSQEVETIYEQYF.

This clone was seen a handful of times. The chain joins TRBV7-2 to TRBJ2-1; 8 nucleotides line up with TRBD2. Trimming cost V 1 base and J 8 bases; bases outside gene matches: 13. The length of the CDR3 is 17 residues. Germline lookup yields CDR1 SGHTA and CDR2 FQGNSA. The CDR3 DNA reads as TGTGCCAGCAGCTTAGTATATCGGGGGGGCCAAGGTGATGAGCAGTTCTTC. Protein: CASSLVYRGGQGDEQFF.

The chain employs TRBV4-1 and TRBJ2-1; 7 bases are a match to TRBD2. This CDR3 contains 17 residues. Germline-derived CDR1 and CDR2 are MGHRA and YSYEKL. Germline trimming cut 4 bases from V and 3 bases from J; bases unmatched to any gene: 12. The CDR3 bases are TGCGCCAGCAGCCCAGAGGGGAGCGGGATCGGCTACAATGAGCAGTTCTTC. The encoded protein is CASSPEGSGIGYNEQFF.